This TCR beta chain was recorded in a study of blood T cell repertoires in COVID-19 (dated by TCRdb to the early 2020s). At the level of the whole study: Collaborator samples came from the United States, Italy and Spain and covered acute and convalescent phases of COVID-19. The prospective study material was composed of cDNA or gDNA derived from T cells, B-cell-depleted T cells, or PBMCs. Subjects who had been exposed to COVID-19, were actively infected with it, or had recovered from it provided the deeply sampled blood TCRbeta repertoires that made up the dataset. A freely available public database, intended as a resource for researchers studying the immune response to SARS-CoV-2, is where the repertoires were released. The samples were drawn from the first 160 participants of the ongoing ImmuneRACE study and from 1,254 subjects provided by 6 global collaborators. Sample metadata almost always included a de-identified subject ID, COVID-19 status, age in years and sex. Where available, HLA class I and class II types were obtained from metadata supplied by the sample provider rather than from assay-based typing. The paper as a whole reports these results and caveats: How much clinical and demographic metadata was included differed by source and by participant, and the metadata was provided uncurated.

TCRbeta CDR3 regions were amplified from genomic DNA using the immunoSEQ Assay, a bias-controlled multiplex PCR. On the authors' methods: Nucleated cell counts per sample were estimated from amplification of reference gene primers within the assay. To quantify the absolute abundance of each unique TCRbeta CDR3 rearrangement, sequence reads were collapsed and filtered. Productive Simpson clonality was computed per sample as the square root of Simpson's diversity index over productive rearrangements. TCRdb provides this immuneACCESS table in a form limited to in-frame rearrangements. Some clones are lacking; in checked studies, under half of them reflect an unresolved V gene, and why the rest are absent is not known. Clone size and the V and J calls come from that table; the DNA yielded D and trimming. Counted in this sample were hundreds of thousands of clones; approximately 85% of them appeared once. The ten largest clones represent over 2% of the sample.

The germline V and J ends show losses of 4 bases and 3 bases respectively, and no gene match explains 8 bases of the junction. The germline V gene (reference sequence) gives CDR1 as LNHDA and CDR2 as SQIVND. The CDR3 numbers 15 residues from cysteine through phenylalanine. Only the CDR3 region is kept as DNA, spanning 45 bases read in frame from base 1. Participants in the prospective study were aged about 18 to 100 years, lived in about two dozen United States geographic areas, and enrolled through a virtual design. In the prospective study, participants were assigned to cohorts based on the clinical history participants reported in a screening survey and a study questionnaire. Recovered participants in ImmuneRACE Cohort 3 were defined as having two consecutive negative NP/OP PCR tests, clearance from a healthcare professional, or resolution of symptoms. In the prospective study, mobile phlebotomists collected whole blood, serum and a nasopharyngeal or oropharyngeal swab from each participant. Additional blood draws and questionnaires over an approximately 2-month period could optionally be provided by prospective study participants. Before DNA extraction, blood samples from the prospective study were shipped at room temperature or frozen.

Of note for this clone: Its antigen has not been determined. Base-call qualities are not available, and no considerably larger clone is one nucleotide away.

The sequence is built from TRBV19 and TRBJ1-2; the central 7 bases match TRBD1. Material: PBMCs or T cells enriched from blood (not recorded which). This clonotype was sampled from a young man who had recovered from COVID-19. The nucleotide sequence is TGTGCCAGTAGTAAAACAGGGGACCCCTACTATGGCTACACCTTC. Translation gives CASSKTGDPYYGYTF.